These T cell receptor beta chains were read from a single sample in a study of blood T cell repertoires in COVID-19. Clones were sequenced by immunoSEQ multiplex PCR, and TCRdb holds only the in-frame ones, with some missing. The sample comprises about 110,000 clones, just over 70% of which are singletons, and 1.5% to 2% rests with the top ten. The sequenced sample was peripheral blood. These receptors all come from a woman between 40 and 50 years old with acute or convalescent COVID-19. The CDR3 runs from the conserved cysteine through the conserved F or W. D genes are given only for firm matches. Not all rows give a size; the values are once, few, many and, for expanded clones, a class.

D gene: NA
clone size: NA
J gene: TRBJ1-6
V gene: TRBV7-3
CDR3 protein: CASSLAGDNSPLHF
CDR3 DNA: TGTGCCAGCAGCTTAGCGGGGGATAATTCACCCCTCCACTTT

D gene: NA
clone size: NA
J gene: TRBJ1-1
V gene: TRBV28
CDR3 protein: CASSAGLSSPRRAFF
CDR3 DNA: TGTGCCAGCAGTGCGGGGCTCTCGAGCCCTCGGAGAGCTTTCTTT

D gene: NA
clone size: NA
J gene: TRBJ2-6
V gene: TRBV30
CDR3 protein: CAWSAMSGANVLTF
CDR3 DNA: TGTGCCTGGTCCGCGATGTCTGGGGCCAACGTCCTGACTTTC

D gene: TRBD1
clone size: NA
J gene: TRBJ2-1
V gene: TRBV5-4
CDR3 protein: CASSQQGWSYNEQFF
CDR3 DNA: TGTGCCAGCAGCCAACAGGGGTGGTCCTACAATGAGCAGTTCTTC

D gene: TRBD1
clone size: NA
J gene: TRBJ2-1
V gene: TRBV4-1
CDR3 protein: CASSLLPGQGARNEQFF
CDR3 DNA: TGCGCCAGCAGCCTCTTACCGGGACAGGGGGCGAGGAATGAGCAGTTCTTC

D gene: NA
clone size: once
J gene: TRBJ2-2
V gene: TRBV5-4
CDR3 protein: CASSLVLGSSKHRGAVF
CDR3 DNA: TGTGCCAGCAGCTTGGTCCTAGGAAGCTCCAAACACCGGGGAGCTGTTTTT

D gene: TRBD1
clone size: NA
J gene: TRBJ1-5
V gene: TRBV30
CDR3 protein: CAWSTGTGGNQPQHF
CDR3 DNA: TGTGCCTGGAGTACCGGGACAGGGGGCAATCAGCCCCAGCATTTT

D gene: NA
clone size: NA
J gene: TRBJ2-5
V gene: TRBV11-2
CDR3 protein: CASSLETGRGTQYF
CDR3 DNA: TGTGCCAGCAGCTTAGAGACGGGCCGGGGGACCCAGTACTTC

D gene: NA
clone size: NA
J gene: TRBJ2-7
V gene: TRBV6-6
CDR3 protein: CASSSGQTPYEQYF
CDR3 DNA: TGTGCCAGCAGTTCCGGACAGACCCCCTACGAGCAGTACTTC

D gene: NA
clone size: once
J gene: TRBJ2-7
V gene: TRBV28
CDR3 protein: CASRWGTVSYEQYF
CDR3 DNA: TGTGCCAGCAGGTGGGGGACTGTCTCCTACGAGCAGTACTTC